These T cell receptor beta chains were read from a single sample in a study of tumor-infiltrating lymphocytes in oesophageal squamous cell carcinoma. Each CDR3 protein is one row after TCRdb ran MiXCR on the PCR reads. Of about 14,000 distinct CDR3 sequences in the sample, approximately 50% were seen once. Material: blood. The receptors were gathered from a male donor with esophageal squamous cell carcinoma. The CDR3 runs from the conserved cysteine through the conserved F or W. The D gene is left open where the match is weak. Some rows mark clone size as missing; the rest say once, few, many or name a class of expanded clone.

D,size,V,J,DNA,CDR3
.,medium-sized,TRBV28,TRBJ2-7,TGTGCCAGCAGTCGAAGTAGAGGGTACGAGCAGTACTTC,CASSRSRGYEQYF
.,once,TRBV7-3,TRBJ2-1,TGTGCCAGCAGCTTGACTAAGTACAATGAGCAGTTCTTC,CASSLTKYNEQFF
.,few,TRBV9,TRBJ2-3,TGTGCCAGCAGCGTAGATCTAGCAGGCACAGATACGCAGTATTTT,CASSVDLAGTDTQYF
.,.,TRBV6-1,TRBJ2-6,TGTGCCAGCACCCGGACCCCTGGGGCCAACGTCCTGACTTTC,CASTRTPGANVLTF
.,.,TRBV28,TRBJ1-1,TGTGCCGGGAAATCGAACACTGAAGCTTTCTTT,CAGKSNTEAFF
.,.,TRBV7-8,TRBJ2-1,TGTGCCAGCAGCTTAGTGACTAGTCCCTACAATGAGCAGTTCTTC,CASSLVTSPYNEQFF
.,medium-sized,TRBV28,TRBJ2-7,TGTGCCACGGAGGGGGTTTCCTACGAGCAGTACTTC,CATEGVSYEQYF
.,.,TRBV3-1,TRBJ2-7,TGTGCCAGCGGCGAGAGGGGACGGAGCTCCTACGAGCAGTACTTC,CASGERGRSSYEQYF
TRBD1,many,TRBV6-2/TRBV6-3,TRBJ1-1,TGTGCCAGCAGGAGAGGGGGCATCGGGGGGAACACTGAAGCTTTCTTT,CASRRGGIGGNTEAFF
TRBD1,.,TRBV7-3,TRBJ2-1,TGTGCCAGCAGCCCTGACAGGGTTAACAATGAGCAGTTCTTC,CASSPDRVNNEQFF
.,few,TRBV7-8,TRBJ1-4,TGTGCCAGCAGCTTAGTGGAGGGGTGGAATGAAAAACTGTTTTTT,CASSLVEGWNEKLFF
TRBD1,.,TRBV7-8,TRBJ2-5,TGTGCCAGCACCTACAGGACAGGGGGAGAGACCCAGTACTTC,CASTYRTGGETQYF
TRBD2,medium-sized,TRBV6-1,TRBJ2-1,TGTGCCAGCAGTCAGGGACTAGCGGGAGTAAGAAATGAGCAGTTCTTC,CASSQGLAGVRNEQFF
.,.,TRBV28,TRBJ2-7,TGTGCCAGCAGTTTATATGACGAGCAGTACTTC,CASSLYDEQYF
.,few,TRBV5-5,TRBJ1-3,TGTGCCAGCAGCTTGGACGGAACCTCTGGAAACACCATATATTTT,CASSLDGTSGNTIYF
.,.,TRBV6-1,TRBJ2-3,TGTGCCAGCGTTTCGGGACTGAGCACAGATACGCAGTATTTT,CASVSGLSTDTQYF
TRBD2,medium-sized,TRBV6-1,TRBJ2-5,TGTGCCAGCAGTGGCGGGACTAGCGGACAAGAGACCCAGTACTTC,CASSGGTSGQETQYF
TRBD1,.,TRBV9,TRBJ2-3,TGTGCCAGCAGCGCCCGGGACAGGGTCACAGATACGCAGTATTTT,CASSARDRVTDTQYF
.,.,TRBV10-3,TRBJ1-3,TGTGCCATCAGTGAGTCAGGAGTCTTCTCTGGAAACACCATATATTTT,CAISESGVFSGNTIYF
.,.,TRBV11-2,TRBJ2-5,TGTGCCAGCAGCTTAAGGGACTCCGGGGTTTTACGGGAGACCCAGTACTTC,CASSLRDSGVLRETQYF
.,.,TRBV7-2,TRBJ2-5,TGTGCCAGCAGCTTCGGCGATCCAGAGACCCAGTACTTC,CASSFGDPETQYF
.,.,TRBV12-3/TRBV12-4,TRBJ2-2,TGTGCCAGCAGTTTCAGGGAGACCGGGGAGCTGTTTTTT,CASSFRETGELFF
TRBD1,.,TRBV7-3,TRBJ2-2,TGTGCCAGCAGCCCCCAGGGGGCCGGGGAGCTGTTTTTT,CASSPQGAGELFF
TRBD2,.,TRBV6-1,TRBJ2-1,TGTGCCAGCACCCAGCCGGGACTAGCTTACAATGAGCAGTTCTTC,CASTQPGLAYNEQFF
TRBD2,large,TRBV7-2,TRBJ2-3,TGTGCCAGCAGCTCCACTAGCGGACCTCAGGGTACGCAGTATTTT,CASSSTSGPQGTQYF
.,few,TRBV7-2,TRBJ2-5,TGTGCCAGCAGCCTAAACCCCGGGGCACAAGAGACCCAGTACTTC,CASSLNPGAQETQYF
TRBD1,.,TRBV7-2,TRBJ1-6,TGTGCCAGCAGCTACTGGTCGCCAGGGGGCAACGAGCAGTACTTT,CASSYWSPGGNEQYF
TRBD2,.,TRBV6-4,TRBJ2-7,TGTGCCAGCAGTGAAATAGCGGGAGGCACAGATACGCAGTACTTC,CASSEIAGGTDTQYF
.,.,TRBV24-1,TRBJ1-2,TGTGCCACCAGTGATTCCGAACGGACTTGGGGATACACCTTC,CATSDSERTWGYTF
.,many,TRBV27,TRBJ1-2,TGTGCCAGCAGTTTAGTCCCTGGGAATGGCTACACCTTC,CASSLVPGNGYTF
TRBD2,once,TRBV20-1,TRBJ2-5,TGCAGTGCCCCCGGGAGGACGACCTACAATGAGCAGTACTTC,CSAPGRTTYNEQYF
TRBD2,.,TRBV7-8,TRBJ2-5,TGTGCCAGCAGCTTAGGGGTAGCGGGAGACCAAGAGACCCAGTACTTC,CASSLGVAGDQETQYF
TRBD2,once,TRBV7-2,TRBJ2-5,TGTGCCAGCAGCTTCCATTTAGCGGGGGGGGGAGAGACCCAGTACTTC,CASSFHLAGGGETQYF
.,few,TRBV6-1,TRBJ1-2,TGTGCCAGCAGCCCGGGACAAAACTATGGCTACACCTTC,CASSPGQNYGYTF
TRBD2,few,TRBV10-3,TRBJ2-5,TGTGCCATCAGTGAGTCCGCTAGCGGGAGGCTCCAAGAGACCCAGTACTTC,CAISESASGRLQETQYF
.,.,TRBV24-1,TRBJ1-5,TGTGCCACCAGTGAGGACACAGGGTTAAATCAGCCCCAGCATTTT,CATSEDTGLNQPQHF
.,.,TRBV7-2,TRBJ2-3,TGTGCCAGCAGCTTAGGTGGGCAAGATACGCAGTATTTT,CASSLGGQDTQYF
.,many,TRBV5-5,TRBJ2-6,TGTGCCAGCAGCTTTGTGTCGTCTGGGGCCAACGTCCTGACTTTC,CASSFVSSGANVLTF
.,large,TRBV7-2,TRBJ2-3,TGTGCCAGCAGCTTAGTGGCTAGCGAATACACAGATACGCAGTATTTT,CASSLVASEYTDTQYF
TRBD2,medium-sized,TRBV5-4,TRBJ2-1,TGTGCCAGCAGCTTGACTAGCGGGATAGAGCTGTTCTTC,CASSLTSGIELFF
.,many,TRBV9,TRBJ2-1,TGTGCCAGCAGCGTAGTGGCAGATTCCTACAATGAGCAGTTCTTC,CASSVVADSYNEQFF
TRBD1,.,TRBV12-3/TRBV12-4,TRBJ2-1,TGTGCCAGCAGTCTTACAGGGGGCTCCTACAATGAGCAGTTCTTC,CASSLTGGSYNEQFF